This entry lists 7 T cell receptor beta chains sequenced from one sample in a study of shared clonotypes between healthy human individuals. Using immunoSEQ multiplex PCR, the repertoire was profiled, and TCRdb retains in-frame clones only, with some absent. The table shows around 2.3 million clones, with 90% to 97% occurring only once. Sequenced sample: naive CD4+ T cells sorted from blood. The subset denotes: CD45RA+ positively selected. Receptors originate from a man between 18 and 29 years old in good health.

The chain carries TRBV6-1 and TRBJ2-7; 9 bases are shared with TRBD1. The germline V gene has CDR1 MNHNS and CDR2 SASEGT. Trimming removed 5 bases from V and 5 bases from J; junction bases left unmatched: 10. The CDR3 contains 15 residues. CDR3 residues: CASSNQGTGTNEQYF. CDR3 coding DNA: TGTGCCAGCAGTAACCAAGGGACAGGGACCAACGAGCAGTACTTC.

This chain uses TRBV30 with TRBJ1-2; the D is unclear. V was clipped by 4 bases and J by 4 bases, with 10 bases between them. There are 12 residues in the CDR3. Germline V lookup: CDR1 GTSNPN, CDR2 SVGIG (reference sequence). CDR3 residues: CAWNPTPYGYTF. The CDR3 DNA reads as TGTGCCTGGAACCCGACACCCTATGGCTACACCTTC. Full variable domain (rest looked up from reference TRBV30 and TRBJ1-2): SQTIHQWPATLVQPVGSPLSLECTVEGTSNPNLYWYRQAAGRGLQLLFYSVGIGQISSEVPQNLSASRPQDRQFILSSKKLLLSDSGFYLCAWNPTPYGYTFGSGTRLTVV.

The chain combines TRBV5-1 with TRBJ1-3, with D possibly TRBD1 on 5 matching bases. Trimming shortened V by 1 base and J by 0 bases, and 17 bases separated the two germline ends. The CDR3 has 18 residues. Germline V lookup: CDR1 SGHRS, CDR2 YFSETQ. This CDR3 is CASSLTRGGELSGNTIYF. The DNA of the CDR3 is TGCGCCAGCAGCTTGACTCGGGGGGGAGAACTCTCTGGAAACACCATATATTTT.

V is TRBV28 and J is TRBJ1-2, with TRBD1 identical over 7 bases. CDR1 and CDR2 from the germline V gene are MDHEN and SYDVKM. The CDR3 totals 12 residues. Trimming at V came to 5 bases and at J to 7 bases, leaving 4 bases not matched to a gene. CDR3 sequence reads: CASSTAGGGYTF. The CDR3 nucleotides are TGTGCCAGCAGTACTGCAGGGGGTGGCTACACCTTC.

The genes are TRBV7-9 and TRBJ1-2; unclear D gene. The CDR3 length is 12 residues. The V gene lost 2 bases and the J gene lost 2 bases, with 3 bases spanning the gap. CDR1 and CDR2 (germline): SEHNR, FQNEAQ (reference sequence). In DNA form, the CDR3 reads TGTGCCAGCAGCTTAAACAACTATGGCTACACCTTC. This gives the protein CASSLNNYGYTF.

This clone has more than one count but fewer than ten. This sequence joins TRBV18 and TRBJ1-6; TRBD1 matches 7 bases. CDR3 length equals 15 residues. V gave up 0 bases and J gave up 7 bases; unmatched junction bases: 3. CDR1 is KGHSH, CDR2 LQKENI, per germline. DNA for the CDR3: TGTGCCAGCTCACCACCAGGGGGCCAGAATTCACCCCTCCACTTT. This codes for CASSPPGGQNSPLHF.

With regard to this clone: Other DNA sequences in the same sample also yield this CDR3. In DNA, the CDR3 is TGCGCCAGCAGCTTGGGGCAGGGTGTTGGCGGGGAGCTGTTTTTT. Translated: CASSLGQGVGGELFF. This chain connects TRBV5-1 to TRBJ2-2, with D possibly TRBD1 on 5 matching bases. The CDR3 runs 15 residues. Looked up from germline, CDR1 is SGHRS and CDR2 is YFSETQ. V lost 0 bases, J lost 7 bases, and 13 bases lay in between.